The 22 T cell receptor beta chains reported below all come from one sample, sequenced in a study of early T cells in non-severe SARS-CoV-2 infection (dated by TCRdb to the early 2020s). The protocol used for the library was 5' RACE. This sample was sequenced with a NextSeq 500. Starting from the raw public reads, TCRdb applied fastp trimming at Q25, assembled clones with MiXCR and retained in-frame beta chains. Rows with a matching CDR3 protein are joined into one entry that keeps the most common DNA and genes. This sample gives approximately 70,000 distinct CDR3 sequences in total; around 12% of them show up just once. Jointly, the top ten make up around 4.5% of the sample. The sample taken for sequencing was whole blood. These receptors were collected from an adult who was a healthcare worker with PCR-confirmed SARS-CoV-2 infection or an uninfected control (not recorded which).

This clonotype was counted only a few times. The J gene is TRBJ2-7, the V gene TRBV6-6, with 7 bases lining up with TRBD2. With 5 bases clipped from V and 3 bases from J, the junction kept 4 bases outside the gene matches. Germline V lookup: CDR1 MNHNY, CDR2 SVGAGI (reference sequence). The CDR3 spans 13 residues. The CDR3 sequence: CASSRGGNYEQYF. For the CDR3, the DNA is TGTGCCAGCAGTCGCGGGGGTAACTACGAGCAGTACTTC.

J is TRBJ1-5 and V is TRBV24-1; no clear D gene. V lost 6 bases and J lost 7, with 0 bases in between. The CDR3 runs 9 residues. Germline V CDR1 and CDR2: KGHDR, SFDVKD. The CDR3 here is CATSQPQHF. The CDR3 DNA reads TGTGCCACCAGTCAGCCCCAGCATTTT.

This clonotype was recorded many times. The chain carries TRBV20-1 and TRBJ1-5; 7 nucleotides line up with TRBD1. V lost 1 base and J lost 7; bases outside the gene matches: 10. This CDR3 comprises 15 residues. Germline loops: CDR1 DFQATT, CDR2 SNEGSKA (reference sequence). The CDR3 loop reads CSARGPDRANQPQHF. The CDR3 coding sequence is TGCAGTGCTAGAGGCCCTGACAGGGCAAACCAGCCCCAGCATTTT.

CDR3 residues: CASRQFSGANVLTF. The CDR3 coding sequence is TGTGCCAGCCGACAGTTCTCTGGGGCCAACGTCCTGACTTTC. This chain connects TRBV27 to TRBJ2-6; possibly TRBD1 for D (5 bases). Germline loops: CDR1 MNHEY, CDR2 SMNVEV (reference sequence). The CDR3 spans 14 residues. V dropped 8 bases and J dropped 0 bases, with 8 bases sitting between them.

This clonotype was seen a few times. The genes are TRBV9 and TRBJ1-6, with D uncertain. Trimming removed 1 base from V and 5 bases from J, with 7 bases in between. CDR3 length: 14 amino acids. The germline V gene encodes CDR1 SGDLS and CDR2 YYNGEE. CDR3 coding DNA: TGTGCCAGCAGCGTACGCCAGAATAATTCACCCCTCCACTTT. Protein product: CASSVRQNNSPLHF.

This clonotype was found a few times. The rearrangement joins TRBV30 to TRBJ2-7; D ambiguous. The CDR3 extends over 11 amino acids. Germline V gene data show CDR1 as GTSNPN and CDR2 as SVGIG (reference sequence). Trimming stripped 6 bases from V and 3 bases from J, with 9 bases between. CDR3 in DNA: TGTGCCTGCCTCGGCCTCTACGAGCAGTACTTC. This gives the protein CACLGLYEQYF.

This chain uses TRBV29-1 with TRBJ2-3; 8 bases line up with TRBD1. Per the germline V gene, CDR1 is SQVTM and CDR2 is ANQGSEA. The CDR3 totals 15 residues. Trimming at V came to 4 bases and at J to 0 bases, leaving 6 bases not matched to a gene. CDR3 amino acids: CSVVGTGLSTDTQYF. DNA of the CDR3: TGCAGCGTTGTTGGGACAGGATTGAGCACAGATACGCAGTATTTT.

This clonotype was seen many times. CDR3 DNA: TGTGCCAGCAGCTTAATTCCGGGGGCTAGTAACTATGGCTACACCTTC. Protein sequence: CASSLIPGASNYGYTF. The J gene is TRBJ1-2, the V gene TRBV7-9; D possibly corresponds to TRBD1 (6 bases). Germline V gene lookup returns CDR1 SEHNR and CDR2 FQNEAQ (reference sequence). CDR3 size: 16 residues. V lost 2 bases, J lost 1 base, and 14 bases lay in between.

The chain uses TRBV10-3 and TRBJ2-6; 7 bases align to TRBD1. The CDR3 spans 20 residues. CDR1 ENHRY and CDR2 SYGVKD come from the germline V gene. Trimming took 2 bases from V and 0 from J; bases not matched to a gene: 13. CDR3 in amino acids: CAISENALGQDSSGANVLTF. CDR3 in DNA: TGTGCCATCAGTGAGAACGCGCTCGGACAGGATAGCTCTGGGGCCAACGTCCTGACTTTC.

A few counts support this clonotype. V usage is TRBV10-3 and J usage is TRBJ2-1; perhaps TRBD2 as D (6 bases). The CDR3 is 13 amino acids. V gave up 6 bases and J gave up 4 bases, with 10 bases separating them. The germline V gene has CDR1 ENHRY and CDR2 SYGVKD. The CDR3, as DNA: TGTGCCATCAGCCGGGAGATATACAATGAGCAGTTCTTC. Its translation is CAISREIYNEQFF.

The J gene is TRBJ2-7, the V gene TRBV20-1; 8 bases agree with TRBD2. The germline V gene encodes CDR1 DFQATT and CDR2 SNEGSKA (reference sequence). This CDR3 comprises 11 residues. CDR3 protein: CSGLVNYEQYF. In nucleotides, the CDR3 is TGCTCGGGACTAGTGAACTACGAGCAGTACTTC.

In this sample, this clonotype turned up a few times. This rearrangement joins TRBV6-6 to TRBJ1-1; the D gene is possibly TRBD1 (5 bases). The V and J ends lost 4 bases and 3 bases respectively, with 9 bases between them. CDR1 is MNHNY, CDR2 SVGAGI, per germline (reference sequence). The CDR3 covers 13 residues. This chain's CDR3 is CASSSGGDTEAFF. DNA for the CDR3: TGTGCCAGCAGTTCGGGGGGAGACACTGAAGCTTTCTTT.

There are a few counts of this clonotype. The chain links TRBV18 to TRBJ1-5; D not certain. Germline CDR1 and CDR2: KGHSH and LQKENI. Trimming shortened V by 3 bases and J by 3 bases, and 12 bases separated the two germline ends. The CDR3 sequence is 15 residues long. The DNA for the CDR3 is TGTGCCAGCTCACCGCTTCCGGGGTTCAATCAGCCCCAGCATTTT. It specifies CASSPLPGFNQPQHF.

This clonotype was seen a handful of times. The chain links TRBV2 to TRBJ1-4, with unresolved D. Between the trimmed V and J ends, which lost 6 bases and 0 bases, there was a span of 8 bases. The length of the CDR3 is 14 residues. Germline loops: CDR1 SNHLY, CDR2 FYNNEI. The CDR3 bases are TGTGCCAGCAGCGGGGTTGCAACTAATGAAAAACTGTTTTTT. As protein: CASSGVATNEKLFF.

V is TRBV25-1 and J is TRBJ2-7; TRBD2 might be the D (6 bases). This CDR3 has 14 residues. Per the germline V gene, CDR1 is MGHDK and CDR2 is SYGVNS. V gave up 1 base and J gave up 2 bases, with 9 bases separating them. The CDR3 loop reads CASSEWGVPYEQYF. DNA of the CDR3: TGTGCCAGCAGTGAATGGGGGGTCCCCTACGAGCAGTACTTC.

This clonotype was seen a few times. The chain has TRBV10-3 and TRBJ1-3; a weak D match, TRBD1 (5 bases). Germline CDR1 is ENHRY and CDR2 is SYGVKD. The CDR3 sequence is 15 residues long. V lost 10 bases and J 1 base, leaving 17 bases between the germline ends. CDR3 coding DNA: TGTGCCACTCGAGACCGCGGGGGGTCTGGAAACACCATATATTTT. It specifies CATRDRGGSGNTIYF.

This chain joins TRBV29-1 and TRBJ1-2; a possible D gene is TRBD1 (5 bases). This CDR3 has 12 residues. Germline V gene lookup returns CDR1 SQVTM and CDR2 ANQGSEA. V was pared by 6 bases and J by 5 bases, with 13 bases between. Here the CDR3 reads CSVQARTYGYTF. Here the CDR3 DNA reads TGCAGCGTACAGGCCCGGACATATGGCTACACCTTC.

About this clonotype: Compared with germline, one end of the junction differs, possibly owing to a read error. This chain links TRBV6-5 with TRBJ1-2, with a weak D call TRBD1 (6 bases). CDR3 length: 14 amino acids. Germline CDR1 MNHEY, CDR2 SVGAGI. As DNA, the CDR3 is TGTGCCAGCAATTACTCTACAGGGTCCCATGGCTACACCTTC. Translating gives CASNYSTGSHGYTF.

This rearrangement joins TRBV5-1 to TRBJ2-7, with D tentatively TRBD1 or TRBD2 (5 bases each). Germline V gene sequence: CDR1 SGHRS, CDR2 YFSETQ. This CDR3 has 13 residues. The V end lost 4 bases, the J end lost 5 bases, and 13 bases lay between the germline ends. CDR3 sequence (DNA): TGCGCCAGCAGCGCCCCGGGGCTGCACGAGCAGTACTTC. This sequence encodes CASSAPGLHEQYF.

The chain employs TRBV6-5 and TRBJ2-7; TRBD1 matches at 7 bases. Germline lookup yields CDR1 MNHEY and CDR2 SVGAGI. The CDR3 runs to 15 residues. V was clipped by 0 bases and J by 5 bases; unmatched bases: 7. This chain's CDR3 is CASSYSPGQTDEQYF. In nucleotides, the CDR3 is TGTGCCAGCAGTTACTCACCGGGACAGACCGACGAGCAGTACTTC.

This clonotype has at least ten counts. The chain uses TRBV19 and TRBJ2-1; no reliable D call. V lost 3 bases to trimming and J lost 12 bases, with 15 bases between them. Per the germline V gene, CDR1 is LNHDA and CDR2 is SQIVND (reference sequence). The CDR3 has 13 residues. CDR3 protein: CASSMKGGGRQFF. CDR3 in DNA: TGTGCCAGTAGTATGAAAGGTGGTGGGCGGCAGTTCTTC.

This chain joins TRBV5-1 and TRBJ2-7; D is unclear. Trimming stripped 0 bases from V and 3 bases from J, with 10 bases between. The CDR3 consists of 14 residues. Germline V lookup: CDR1 SGHRS, CDR2 YFSETQ. DNA for the CDR3: TGCGCCAGCAGCTTGGAGCACAGCAACTACGAGCAGTACTTC. Translated: CASSLEHSNYEQYF.